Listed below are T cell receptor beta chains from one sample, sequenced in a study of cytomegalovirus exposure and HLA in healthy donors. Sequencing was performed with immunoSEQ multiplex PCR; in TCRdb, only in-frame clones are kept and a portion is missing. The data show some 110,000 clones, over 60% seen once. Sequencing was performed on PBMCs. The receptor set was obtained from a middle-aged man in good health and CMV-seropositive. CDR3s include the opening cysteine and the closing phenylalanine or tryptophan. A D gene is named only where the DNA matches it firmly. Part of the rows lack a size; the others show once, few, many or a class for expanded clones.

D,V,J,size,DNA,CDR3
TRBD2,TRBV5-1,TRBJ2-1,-,TGCGCCAGCAGCTTCCTAGCGGGAGGGAGCAATGAGCAGTTCTTC,CASSFLAGGSNEQFF
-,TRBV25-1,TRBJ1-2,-,TGTGCCAGCAGTGACTTTCTAGGGGCCTATGGCTACACCTTC,CASSDFLGAYGYTF
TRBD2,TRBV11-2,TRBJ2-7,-,TGTGCCAGCAGCGGTAGCGGGAGGGCTCCCTACGAGCAGTACTTC,CASSGSGRAPYEQYF
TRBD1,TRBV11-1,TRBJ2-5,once,TGTGCCAGCAGCAAGACAGGGGGTCACCAAGAGACCCAGTACTTC,CASSKTGGHQETQYF
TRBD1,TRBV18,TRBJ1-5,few,TGTGCCAGCTCACCACTGTCGACAGGGGGCCAGCCCCAGCATTTT,CASSPLSTGGQPQHF
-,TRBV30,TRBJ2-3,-,TGTGCCTGGAGCCGAACTCACACAGATACGCAGTATTTT,CAWSRTHTDTQYF
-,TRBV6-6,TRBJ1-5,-,TGTGCCACTGACCGGGACAACAATCAGCCCCAGCATTTT,CATDRDNNQPQHF
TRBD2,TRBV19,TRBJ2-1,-,TGTGCCAGTAGTGCCCGGACTAGCGGGTACTCCTACAATGAGCAGTTCTTC,CASSARTSGYSYNEQFF
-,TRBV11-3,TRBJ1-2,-,TGTGCCAGCAGCTTCACAGGGCGCCGTGGCTACACCTTC,CASSFTGRRGYTF
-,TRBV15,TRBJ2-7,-,TGTGCCACCAGATCGAGGGACTCCTACGAGCAGTACTTC,CATRSRDSYEQYF
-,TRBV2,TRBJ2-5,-,TGTGCCAGCAGTGAAGTCCCAGAAGAGACCCAGTACTTC,CASSEVPEETQYF
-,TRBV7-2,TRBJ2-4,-,TGTGCCAGCAGCTTCCACCAACTAGCCAAAAACATTCAGTACTTC,CASSFHQLAKNIQYF
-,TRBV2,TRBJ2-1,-,TGTGCCAGCAGTGAAGGCCCCCTGACAGCCAATGAGCAGTTCTTC,CASSEGPLTANEQFF
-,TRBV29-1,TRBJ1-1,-,TGCAGCGTTGACTCAGGTGAAGCTTTCTTT,CSVDSGEAFF
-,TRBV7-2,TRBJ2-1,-,TGTGCCAGCAGCTCAACTCTCCTTCGGTACAATGAGCAGTTCTTC,CASSSTLLRYNEQFF
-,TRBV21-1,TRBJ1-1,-,TGTGCCAGCAGCAAAGAGCCGGGGAGAGACACTGAAGCTTTCTTT,CASSKEPGRDTEAFF
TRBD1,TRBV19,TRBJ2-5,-,TGTGCCAGTGGACAGGAGTACCAAGAGACCCAGTACTTC,CASGQEYQETQYF
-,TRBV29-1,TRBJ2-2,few,TGCAGCGTTGGGGGACTCTACACCGGGGAGCTGTTTTTT,CSVGGLYTGELFF
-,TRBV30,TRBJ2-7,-,TGTGCCTGGAGCCGAGGTCCTTCCTACGAGCAGTACTTC,CAWSRGPSYEQYF
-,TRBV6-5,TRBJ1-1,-,TGTGCCAGCAGTTCCTACACTGAAGCTTTCTTT,CASSSYTEAFF
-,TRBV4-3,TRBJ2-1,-,TGCGCCAGCAGCCAGGGGACTTTCGCCTACAATGAGCAGTTCTTC,CASSQGTFAYNEQFF
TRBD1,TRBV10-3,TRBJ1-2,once,TGTGCCATCAGTGAGTCCGGACAGGGGGCCCTCTATGGCTACACCTTC,CAISESGQGALYGYTF
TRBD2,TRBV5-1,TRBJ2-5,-,TGCGCCAGCAGCCGTTCAGCGGGACTAGCGGAAGAGACCCAGTACTTC,CASSRSAGLAEETQYF
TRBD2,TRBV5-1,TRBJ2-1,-,TGCGCCAGCAGCACCGAAGCGGGAGGGCCCACGAATGAGCAGTTCTTC,CASSTEAGGPTNEQFF
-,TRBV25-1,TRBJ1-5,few,TGTGCCAGCAGTGGTGACAGCCAGCCCCAGCATTTT,CASSGDSQPQHF
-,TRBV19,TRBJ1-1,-,TGTGCCAGCAGGGTTAGACGCGTAACTGAAGCTTTCTTT,CASRVRRVTEAFF
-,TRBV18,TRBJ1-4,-,TGTGCCAGCTCACCTAAGACTGGTGAAAAACTGTTTTTT,CASSPKTGEKLFF
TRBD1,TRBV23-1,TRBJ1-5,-,TGCGCCAGCAGTCAGAGGGACAGGGTGTTTCGTCAGCCCCAGCATTTT,CASSQRDRVFRQPQHF
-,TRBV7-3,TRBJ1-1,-,TGTGCCAGCAGCTTTGGGGGGGGAAACACTGAAGCTTTCTTT,CASSFGGGNTEAFF
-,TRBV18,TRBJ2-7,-,TGTGCCAGCTCACCTTCGGGACTTCAGGGCGAGCAGTACTTC,CASSPSGLQGEQYF
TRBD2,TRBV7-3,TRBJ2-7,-,TGTGCCAGCAGCTCCGCTGGGGGCCAGCGGGAGTACTACGAGCAGTACTTC,CASSSAGGQREYYEQYF
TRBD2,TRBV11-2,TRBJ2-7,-,TGTGCCAGCAGCCCAATAGCGGGACTGGGCGAGCAGTACTTC,CASSPIAGLGEQYF
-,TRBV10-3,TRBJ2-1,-,TGTGCCATCAGACCACCAGGGCCAGGGATGAATGAGCAGTTCTTC,CAIRPPGPGMNEQFF
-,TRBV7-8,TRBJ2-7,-,TGTGCCAGCAGCATCTACAGGGCCGAGCAGTACTTC,CASSIYRAEQYF
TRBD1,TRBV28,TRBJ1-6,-,TGTGCCAGCAGTTTATTAGTAGGGGGGACAGAGAAGAATTCACCCCTCCACTTT,CASSLLVGGTEKNSPLHF
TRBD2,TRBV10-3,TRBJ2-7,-,TGTGCCATCAGTGACCCCAGGACTAGCGGGAGGTACGAGCAGTACTTC,CAISDPRTSGRYEQYF
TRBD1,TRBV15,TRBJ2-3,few,TGTGCCACCAGCAAACAGACAGGGGGACAGAAAGATACGCAGTATTTT,CATSKQTGGQKDTQYF
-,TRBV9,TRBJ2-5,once,TGTGCCAGCAGCGCGCAAGAGACCCAGTACTTC,CASSAQETQYF
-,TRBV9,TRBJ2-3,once,TGTGCCAGCAGCGTAGACATGTCCTCCACAGATACGCAGTATTTT,CASSVDMSSTDTQYF
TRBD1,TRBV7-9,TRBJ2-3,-,TGTGCCAGCAGCTTTCGGCCCGGGCAGGGGGCTTACACAGATACGCAGTATTTT,CASSFRPGQGAYTDTQYF
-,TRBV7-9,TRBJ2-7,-,TGTGCCAGCAGCTTAGGGTCAGGGGCAGGGGAGCAGTACTTC,CASSLGSGAGEQYF
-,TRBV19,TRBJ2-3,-,TGTGCCAGTAGTATTGGGGGCCCGCCCTACACAGATACGCAGTATTTT,CASSIGGPPYTDTQYF
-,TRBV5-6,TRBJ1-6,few,TGTGCCAGCAGCTTGAGGCAGGGGACTTCACCCCTCCACTTT,CASSLRQGTSPLHF
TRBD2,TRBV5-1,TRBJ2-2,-,TGCGCCAGCAGCTTCTTAGCGGGAGACACCGGGGAGCTGTTTTTT,CASSFLAGDTGELFF
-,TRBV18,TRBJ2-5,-,TGTGCCAGCTCATTTACCGGGGAGACCCAGTACTTC,CASSFTGETQYF
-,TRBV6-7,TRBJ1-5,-,TGTGCCAGCAGTTACCGGCGGCATAGCAATCAGCCCCAGCATTTT,CASSYRRHSNQPQHF
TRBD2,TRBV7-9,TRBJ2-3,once,TGTGCCAGCAGCTTCGTGATAGCGGGGAACACAGATACGCAGTATTTT,CASSFVIAGNTDTQYF
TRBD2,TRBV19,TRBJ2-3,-,TGTGCCAGTAGTTCAAGGACTAGCGGAAGCACAGATACGCAGTATTTT,CASSSRTSGSTDTQYF
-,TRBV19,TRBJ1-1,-,TGTGCCAGTAGTATCGGAGGGAACACTGAAGCTTTCTTT,CASSIGGNTEAFF
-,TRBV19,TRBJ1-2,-,TGTGCCAGTAGTGCCAGCGATCTCTATGGCTACACCTTC,CASSASDLYGYTF
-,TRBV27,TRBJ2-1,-,TGTGCCAGCAGGACTACACAGGGCTACAATGAGCAGTTCTTC,CASRTTQGYNEQFF
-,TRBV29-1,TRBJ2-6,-,TGCAGCGTTTTTCAGGGCTCCCCCTCTGGGGCCAACGTCCTGACTTTC,CSVFQGSPSGANVLTF